The rows below give T cell receptor beta chains drawn from one sample of a study of T cells in Graves' hyperthyroidism and ophthalmopathy. TCRdb ran MiXCR on the multiplex PCR reads and lists one entry per CDR3 protein. The sample lists about 350,000 distinct CDR3 sequences, 13% to 15% occurring once. Source material: blood. The source is an older woman with Graves' ophthalmopathy. CDR3s include the opening cysteine and the closing phenylalanine or tryptophan. The order of the fields is J gene, V gene, D gene, clone size, CDR3 length, CDR3 DNA, CDR3 protein. A D gene is named only where the DNA matches it firmly. Clone size appears in some rows only: once, few, many, or a class for an expanded clone.

>TRBJ1-5|TRBV7-2|NA|many|13
TGTGCCAGCAGCTTTGGAGGGGAACAGCCCCAGCATTTT
CASSFGGEQPQHF
>TRBJ1-1|TRBV19|NA|NA|13
TGTGCCAGTAGTATATGGCTGGACACTGAAGCTTTCTTT
CASSIWLDTEAFF
>TRBJ1-1|TRBV11-2|TRBD1|many|16
TGTGCCAGCAGCTACATAACAGGGGACGCGGGCACTGAAGCTTTCTTT
CASSYITGDAGTEAFF
>TRBJ2-1|TRBV7-9|NA|many|15
TGTGCCAGCAGCTTAGAGGGCCTAGGAAGTAATGAGCAGTTCTTC
CASSLEGLGSNEQFF
>TRBJ2-7|TRBV12-3/TRBV12-4|NA|many|14
TGTGCCAGCAGTTCACGCGGACCCCTTTACGAGCAGTACTTC
CASSSRGPLYEQYF
>TRBJ2-5|TRBV20-1|NA|many|14
TGCAGTGCTAGCATCATAGGGCCCCAAGAGACCCAGTACTTC
CSASIIGPQETQYF
>TRBJ2-5|TRBV11-2|NA|many|14
TGTGCCAGCAGCTTAGTGGCGGGTACGAAGACCCAGTACTTC
CASSLVAGTKTQYF
>TRBJ1-5|TRBV7-2|NA|many|13
TGTGCCAGCAGCCTCCGGGCGGGGCAGCCCCAGCATTTT
CASSLRAGQPQHF
>TRBJ2-7|TRBV28|NA|many|14
TGTGCCAGCAGTTTCTCCAGGGCATCCTACGAGCAGTACTTC
CASSFSRASYEQYF
>TRBJ2-1|TRBV7-3|NA|few|15
TGTGCCAGCAGCGCCGCCGGAGCTGCCGGCAATGAGCAGTTCTTC
CASSAAGAAGNEQFF
>TRBJ2-1|TRBV5-1|NA|NA|15
TGCGCCAGCAGCCCCGGGACTCCAAACCCCAATGAGCAGTTCTTC
CASSPGTPNPNEQFF